The 6 T cell receptor beta chains in this list originate from one sample, sequenced in a study of beta chain features in type 1 diabetes. Reverse transcription of all isolated RNA meant that expressed TCRB transcripts were sequenced. The assay was immunoSEQ multiplex PCR, and TCRdb's table has in-frame clones only and misses some. The sample lists about 930,000 clones; roughly 15% were seen once. Sequenced: naive CD4+ T cells from blood. The receptors come from a young woman in good health.

This clone was found a few times. The chain combines TRBV7-9 with TRBJ2-5, with TRBD1 matching 7 bases. The CDR3 totals 14 residues. After removal of 5 bases from V and 0 bases from J, the junction contained 3 bases not matched to a gene. CDR1 and CDR2 (germline): SEHNR, FQNEAQ (reference sequence). CDR3 sequence reads: CASSQGVYQETQYF. CDR3 DNA sequence: TGTGCCAGCAGCCAGGGGGTCTACCAAGAGACCCAGTACTTC.

This chain uses TRBV28 with TRBJ1-2; D is undetermined. Trimming pared 2 bases from V and 2 bases from J, leaving 6 bases between. The CDR3 extends over 13 amino acids. CDR1 is MDHEN, CDR2 SYDVKM, per germline. This CDR3 is CASSLMMNYGYTF. The CDR3 DNA sequence: TGTGCCAGCAGTTTAATGATGAACTATGGCTACACCTTC.

This clone was observed a few times. V usage is TRBV4-2 and J usage is TRBJ2-2; D perhaps matches TRBD2 (7 bases). Germline V gene lookup returns CDR1 LGHNA and CDR2 YNFKEQ. CDR3 size: 17 residues. Between the trimmed V and J ends, which lost 2 bases and 5 bases, there was a span of 18 bases. CDR3 protein: CASSQLGRGGRTGELFF. Here the CDR3 DNA reads TGTGCCAGCAGCCAACTCGGCAGGGGAGGGCGAACCGGGGAGCTGTTTTTT.

The J gene is TRBJ1-2, the V gene TRBV10-2, with TRBD1 matching over 9 bases. V trimming: 3 bases; J trimming: 5 bases; junction bases outside the gene matches: 10. The CDR3 has 16 amino acids. CDR1 is WSHSY, CDR2 SAAADI, per germline. CDR3 residues: CASSDGTGTLFYGYTF. DNA of the CDR3: TGCGCCAGCAGTGACGGGACAGGGACCCTCTTTTATGGCTACACCTTC.

The chain employs TRBV5-1 and TRBJ2-1; 7 bases line up with TRBD2. Looked up from germline, CDR1 is SGHRS and CDR2 is YFSETQ. J was trimmed by 6 bases and V by 4 bases; bases with no gene match: 10. The CDR3 loop spans 15 amino acids. The CDR3 nucleotides are TGCGCCAGCAGCGGGGGGGACTCAAACTTCAATGAGCAGTTCTTC. This codes for CASSGGDSNFNEQFF.

The chain carries TRBV2 and TRBJ1-2; D ambiguous. Germline V gene sequence: CDR1 SNHLY, CDR2 FYNNEI. This CDR3 is built from 14 residues. V lost 6 bases, J lost 5 bases, and 16 bases lay in between. The DNA of the CDR3 is TGTGCCAGCAGCGACGCCTTGAAGAGGTATGGCTACACCTTC. This sequence encodes CASSDALKRYGYTF.